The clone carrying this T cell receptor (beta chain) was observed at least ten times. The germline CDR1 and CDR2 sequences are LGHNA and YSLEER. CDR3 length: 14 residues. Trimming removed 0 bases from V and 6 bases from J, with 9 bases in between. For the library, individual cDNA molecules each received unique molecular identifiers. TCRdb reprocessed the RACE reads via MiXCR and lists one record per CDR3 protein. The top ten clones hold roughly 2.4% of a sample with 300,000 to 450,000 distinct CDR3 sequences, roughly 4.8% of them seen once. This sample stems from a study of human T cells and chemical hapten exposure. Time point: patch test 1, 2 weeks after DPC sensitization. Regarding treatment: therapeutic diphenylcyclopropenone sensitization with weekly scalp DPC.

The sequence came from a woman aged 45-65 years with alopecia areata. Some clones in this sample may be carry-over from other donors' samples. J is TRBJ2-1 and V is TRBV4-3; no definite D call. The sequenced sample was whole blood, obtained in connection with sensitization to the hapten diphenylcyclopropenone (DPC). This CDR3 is CASSQDFALNEQFF. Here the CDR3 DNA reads TGCGCCAGCAGCCAAGACTTCGCTCTCAATGAGCAGTTCTTC.